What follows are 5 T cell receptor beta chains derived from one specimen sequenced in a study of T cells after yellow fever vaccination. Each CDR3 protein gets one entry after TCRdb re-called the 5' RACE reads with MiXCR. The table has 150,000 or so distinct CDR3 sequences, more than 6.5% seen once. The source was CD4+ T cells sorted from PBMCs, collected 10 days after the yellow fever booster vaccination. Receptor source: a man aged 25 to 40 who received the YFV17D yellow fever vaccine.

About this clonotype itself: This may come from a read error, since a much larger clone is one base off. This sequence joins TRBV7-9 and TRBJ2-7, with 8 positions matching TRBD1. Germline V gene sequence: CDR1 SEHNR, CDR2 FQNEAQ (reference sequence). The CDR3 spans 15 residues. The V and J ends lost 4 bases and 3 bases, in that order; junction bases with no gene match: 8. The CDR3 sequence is CASSSDRVLNYEQYF. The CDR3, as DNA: TGTGCCAGCAGCTCGGACAGGGTTCTGAACTACGAGCAGTACTTC.

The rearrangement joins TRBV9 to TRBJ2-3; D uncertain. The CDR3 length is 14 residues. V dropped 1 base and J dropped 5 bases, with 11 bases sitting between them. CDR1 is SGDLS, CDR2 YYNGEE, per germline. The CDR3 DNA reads TGTGCCAGCAGCGTAACTGGTGGTGTAGATACGCAGTATTTT. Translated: CASSVTGGVDTQYF.

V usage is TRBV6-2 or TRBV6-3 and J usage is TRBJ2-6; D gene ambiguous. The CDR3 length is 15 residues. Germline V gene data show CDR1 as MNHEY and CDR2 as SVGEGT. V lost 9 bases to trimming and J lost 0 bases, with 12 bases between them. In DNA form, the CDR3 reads TGTGCCAGTAGGACGGGCCTCTCTGGGGCCAACGTCCTGACTTTC. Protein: CASRTGLSGANVLTF.

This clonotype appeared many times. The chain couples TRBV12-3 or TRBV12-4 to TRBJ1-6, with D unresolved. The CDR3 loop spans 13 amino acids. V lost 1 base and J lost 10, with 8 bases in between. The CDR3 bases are TGTGCCAGCAGTTTAGGTTTCCCGTCACCCCTCCACTTT. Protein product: CASSLGFPSPLHF.

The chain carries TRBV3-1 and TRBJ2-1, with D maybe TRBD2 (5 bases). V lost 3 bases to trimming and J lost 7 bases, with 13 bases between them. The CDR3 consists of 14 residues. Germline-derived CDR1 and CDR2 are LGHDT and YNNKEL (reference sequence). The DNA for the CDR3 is TGTGCCAGCAGCCATATGGACTTTGAGAATGAGCAGTTCTTC. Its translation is CASSHMDFENEQFF.